The 6 T cell receptor beta chains below come from one sample, sequenced in a study of blood T cells in healthy people across ages. Alongside a J-beta primer mix, a sample-barcoded 5' primer served in a second PCR lasting roughly 7 to 11 cycles. MiXCR, applied by TCRdb to the 5' RACE reads, yields one record per CDR3 protein. The sample includes approximately 600,000 distinct CDR3 sequences, around 54% of them seen just once. Sequencing was done on a sample of blood. These receptor sequences come from a man between 60 and 70 years old in good health.

A remark on this clonotype: A read error may produce the germline difference seen at one junction end. J is TRBJ2-7 and V is TRBV15; 11 bases are shared with TRBD2. The DNA end lines up better with TRBJ2-4; the J call may be wrong. CDR3 length equals 15 residues. Germline CDR1 LNHNV, CDR2 YYDKDF (reference sequence). CDR3 region: CASSRDLAGGNIQYF. The CDR3 DNA follows: TGTGCCTCCAGCAGAGACCTAGCGGGGGGAAACATTCAGTACTTC.

There are a few counts of this clonotype. The CDR3 spells CASSLLGEGTQYF. CDR3 nucleotide sequence: TGTGCCAGCAGTTTACTCGGAGAGGGGACCCAGTACTTC. The chain employs TRBV27 and TRBJ2-4; possible D gene TRBD2, 5 bases. The last part of the DNA fits TRBJ2-5 better; the J call may be wrong. Germline V gives CDR1 MNHEY, CDR2 SMNVEV (reference sequence). The CDR3 is made up of 13 amino acids.

This chain connects TRBV15 to TRBJ1-2; D is undetermined. This CDR3 has 16 amino acids. Trimming left V 1 base short and J 6 bases short, with 18 bases between. Germline V gene sequence: CDR1 LNHNV, CDR2 YYDKDF (reference sequence). The CDR3 DNA follows: TGTGCCACCAGCAGAGTGTGGCAAGTGGAATGGGATGGCTACACCTTC. It specifies CATSRVWQVEWDGYTF. Based on the CDR3 plus reference TRBV15 and TRBJ1-2, the full variable domain is DAMVIQNPRYQVTQFGKPVTLSCSQTLNHNVMYWYQQKSSQAPKLLFHYYDKDFNNEADTPDNFQSRRPNTSFCFLDIRSPGLGDTAMYLCATSRVWQVEWDGYTFGSGTRLTVV.

Turning to this clonotype: It may be a read error: a sequence one base away is much more abundant. V usage is TRBV7-3 and J usage is TRBJ2-1; TRBD2 matches at 8 bases. This CDR3 comprises 15 residues. CDR1 and CDR2 (germline): SGHTA, FQGTGA. Trimming took 5 bases from V and 2 from J; bases not matched to a gene: 5. CDR3 bases: TGTGCCAGCAGCCCCCGACTAGCGACCTACAATGAGCAGTTCTTC. This encodes CASSPRLATYNEQFF. Using reference TRBV7-3 and TRBJ2-1 for the parts outside the CDR3, the full variable domain is GAGVSQTPSNKVTEKGKYVELRCDPISGHTALYWYRQSLGQGPEFLIYFQGTGAADDSGLPNDRFFAVRPEGSVSTLKIQRTERGDSAVYLCASSPRLATYNEQFFGPGTRLTVL.

This clonotype has only a few counts. The chain employs TRBV7-2 and TRBJ2-7, with a tentative D call TRBD1 (7 bases). Germline loops: CDR1 SGHTA, CDR2 FQGNSA. This CDR3 has 15 residues. V lost 5 bases and J 2 bases, leaving 16 bases between the germline ends. The CDR3 DNA reads as TGTGCCAGCAGCCGAGGGGGGACAGCTACCTACGAGCAGTACTTC. Its protein product is CASSRGGTATYEQYF. The complete variable domain, with remaining parts taken from reference TRBV7-2 and TRBJ2-7, reads GAGVSQSPSNKVTEKGKDVELRCDPISGHTALYWYRQSLGQGLEFLIYFQGNSAPDKSGLPSDRFSAERTGGSVSTLTIQRTQQEDSAVYLCASSRGGTATYEQYFGPGTRLTVT.

The CDR3 sequence is CSVQGGNEQFF. The CDR3 DNA is TGCAGCGTCCAGGGCGGCAATGAGCAGTTCTTC. The rearrangement joins TRBV29-1 to TRBJ2-1, with D perhaps TRBD1 (5 bases). CDR3 length: 11 amino acids. Germline loops: CDR1 SQVTM, CDR2 ANQGSEA. Deletions cut 6 bases from V and 6 bases from J, with 9 bases between.